These 6 T cell receptor beta chains were sequenced from one sample in a study of blood T cell repertoires in COVID-19 (dated by TCRdb to about 2020). Library preparation employed the immunoSEQ multiplex PCR assay. TCRdb re-hosts the immuneACCESS table, in-frame sequences only. Its copies lack some clones; in the studies checked, an unresolved V gene accounts for under half of them, and the cause for the rest is not known. The sample records 300,000 to 450,000 clones, around 85% of which are singletons. The ten top clones hold approximately 3.6% of the sample. Sequenced sample: peripheral blood. These receptors originate from a young woman with acute or convalescent COVID-19.

V gene TRBV6-6 combines with J gene TRBJ1-1; no clear D gene. Germline assignment: CDR1 MNHNY and CDR2 SVGAGI (reference sequence). Between the trimmed V and J ends, which lost 0 bases and 1 base, there was a span of 9 bases. The CDR3 totals 15 residues. CDR3 DNA: TGTGCCAGCAGTTACTCGACGGAGGGGAACACTGAAGCTTTCTTT. Translation gives CASSYSTEGNTEAFF.

The chain links TRBV9 to TRBJ2-7; 7 positions match TRBD1. The ends lost 4 bases at V and 2 bases at J; junction bases unmatched: 15. The length of the CDR3 is 17 residues. Germline values: CDR1 SGDLS, CDR2 YYNGEE. CDR3 nucleotide sequence: TGTGCCAGCAGCAAGACAGGGAAACCCAGCCCAGCCTACGAGCAGTACTTC. Protein product: CASSKTGKPSPAYEQYF.

The chain carries TRBV18 and TRBJ1-1, with D unresolved. Per the germline V gene, CDR1 is KGHSH and CDR2 is LQKENI. The CDR3 length is 14 residues. The V end was cut by 5 bases, the J end by 3 bases, with 13 bases between. For the CDR3, the DNA is TGTGCCAGCTCAGAGAGGAGGTCCGACACTGAAGCTTTCTTT. Its protein product is CASSERRSDTEAFF.

This clone was recorded only once. This chain joins TRBV3-1 (or the pseudogene TRBV3-2) and TRBJ2-2; D not certain. Germline lookup yields CDR1 LGHDT and CDR2 YNNKEL (reference sequence). The V end was cut by 2 bases, the J end by 7 bases, with 11 bases between. This CDR3 comprises 14 residues. CDR3 in DNA: TGTGCCAGCAGCCAATTTACAAATGGCGGGGAGCTGTTTTTT. Amino acid sequence: CASSQFTNGGELFF.

J is TRBJ1-2 and V is TRBV30; no firm D call. Germline V CDR1 and CDR2: GTSNPN, SVGIG (reference sequence). The CDR3 extends over 8 amino acids. V lost 5 bases to trimming and J lost 9 bases, with 4 bases between them. CDR3 sequence reads: CAWDSYTF. The CDR3 nucleotides are TGTGCCTGGGACAGCTACACCTTC.

The rearrangement joins TRBV5-5 to TRBJ1-2; 8 bases agree with TRBD1. Trimming removed 5 bases from V and 0 bases from J; junction bases left unmatched: 9. The CDR3 extends over 16 amino acids. Germline V CDR1 and CDR2: SGHKS, YYEKEE (reference sequence). The CDR3 protein is CASRISGTGSNYGYTF. The CDR3 coding sequence is TGTGCCAGCAGGATATCCGGGACAGGATCTAACTATGGCTACACCTTC.